This passage covers 27 T cell receptor beta chains from one sample sequenced in a study of cytomegalovirus exposure and HLA in healthy donors (dated by TCRdb to the late 2010s). Libraries were built with the immunoSEQ multiplex PCR assay. The multiplex PCR relied on a mix of 60 forward primers for TCR Vbeta segments and 13 reverse primers for TCR Jbeta segments. The immuneACCESS repertoire file appears here via TCRdb, limited to in-frame rearrangements. These files lack a portion of the clones; in checked studies, under half of the deficit traces to unresolved V genes, and the cause of the others is not known. This sample is represented by approximately 77,000 clones; about 70% of them were singletons. The leading ten clones occupy 9% to 13% of the sample. Sequencing used PBMCs. The receptors here all came from a male donor in good health and CMV-seropositive.

This clone appeared a single time. The chain has TRBV19 and TRBJ1-1; TRBD1 might be the D (5 bases). V was trimmed by 6 bases and J by 2 bases, leaving 10 bases between them. Germline V lookup: CDR1 LNHDA, CDR2 SQIVND (reference sequence). The length of the CDR3 is 13 residues. The CDR3 spells CASRGRGNTEAFF. The CDR3 DNA follows: TGTGCCAGTAGAGGAAGGGGAAACACTGAAGCTTTCTTT.

The chain recombines TRBV4-1 with TRBJ1-4; maybe TRBD1 (5 bases). The CDR3 is 16 residues long. The germline V and J ends were trimmed by 1 base and 7 bases, with 16 bases remaining between them. Germline CDR1 MGHRA, CDR2 YSYEKL. Here the CDR3 reads CASSQGLTTGGEKLFF. The DNA of the CDR3 is TGCGCCAGCAGCCAAGGTCTCACAACGGGGGGTGAAAAACTGTTTTTT.

This sequence joins TRBV5-4 and TRBJ2-1; 13 positions agree with TRBD2. Trimming took 4 bases from V and 6 from J; bases not matched to a gene: 10. Germline V gene lookup returns CDR1 SGHNT and CDR2 YYREEE (reference sequence). CDR3 length equals 17 residues. The CDR3 DNA reads as TGTGCCAGCAGCACCGGGACTAGCGGGATATCGGGCAATGAGCAGTTCTTC. The encoded protein is CASSTGTSGISGNEQFF.

The chain combines TRBV6-5 with TRBJ1-5, with D possibly TRBD1 on 6 matching bases. The germline V and J ends were trimmed by 6 bases and 3 bases, with 15 bases remaining between them. The CDR3 has 15 residues. In germline, CDR1 is MNHEY, CDR2 SVGAGI. The CDR3 sequence is CASRLDRTHNQPQHF. CDR3 coding DNA: TGTGCCAGCAGGCTAGACAGGACCCACAATCAGCCCCAGCATTTT.

The chain carries TRBV5-1 and TRBJ2-6; 7 nucleotides align to TRBD1. The CDR3 extends over 17 amino acids. V lost 0 bases to trimming and J lost 2 bases; unmatched junction nucleotides: 5. Germline CDR1 and CDR2: SGHRS and YFSETQ. CDR3 in DNA: TGCGCCAGCAGCTTGGATGGGCAGGGGGCTGGGGCCAACGTCCTGACTTTC. This codes for CASSLDGQGAGANVLTF.

The chain joins TRBV18 to TRBJ2-7, with TRBD1 matching 8 bases. The germline V gene has CDR1 KGHSH and CDR2 LQKENI. J lost 3 bases, V lost 3 bases, and 4 bases had no gene match. The length of the CDR3 is 14 residues. The CDR3 DNA sequence: TGTGCCAGCTCACCCCTCGGGACAGGCTACGAGCAGTACTTC. Its translation is CASSPLGTGYEQYF.

This chain joins TRBV5-6 and TRBJ1-3; no definite D call. This CDR3 comprises 16 residues. Germline loops: CDR1 SGHDT, CDR2 YYEEEE. Trimming took off 3 bases at V and 2 bases at J, with 15 bases between the two ends. The CDR3 is CASSYERLRAGNTIYF. For the CDR3, the DNA is TGTGCCAGCAGCTACGAACGGTTACGAGCTGGAAACACCATATATTTT.

A few counts support this clone. The gene calls are TRBV7-3 and TRBJ2-3, with 7 bases matching TRBD2. V lost 5 bases and J lost 2; bases outside the gene matches: 7. The CDR3 is 15 amino acids. Germline CDR1 SGHTA, CDR2 FQGTGA. The CDR3 region is CASSQPSGITDTQYF. The CDR3 region has the DNA TGTGCCAGCAGCCAGCCTAGCGGAATCACAGATACGCAGTATTTT. Full variable domain (rest looked up from reference TRBV7-3 and TRBJ2-3): GAGVSQTPSNKVTEKGKYVELRCDPISGHTALYWYRQSLGQGPEFLIYFQGTGAADDSGLPNDRFFAVRPEGSVSTLKIQRTERGDSAVYLCASSQPSGITDTQYFGPGTRLTVL.

The chain uses TRBV6-1 and TRBJ1-3; no definite D call. Germline V gives CDR1 MNHNS, CDR2 SASEGT. Trimming took off 4 bases at V and 4 bases at J, with 14 bases between the two ends. CDR3 length: 15 residues. CDR3 DNA: TGTGCCAGCAGTGCTCTGGAGGGTTCGGGAAACACCATATATTTT. This translates into CASSALEGSGNTIYF.

This clone is a singleton in its sample. The rearrangement joins TRBV4-2 to TRBJ1-5; possible D gene TRBD1, 6 bases. V lost 1 base and J lost 2, with 18 bases in between. CDR1 is LGHNA and CDR2 is YNFKEQ in the germline V gene. CDR3 length equals 18 residues. CDR3 nucleotide sequence: TGTGCCAGCAGCCAAGTGGGCAATTTGAGACAGGGCAATCAGCCCCAGCATTTT. This translates into CASSQVGNLRQGNQPQHF.

In its sample, this clone was seen once. The chain couples TRBV7-9 to TRBJ2-3; 7 bases match TRBD2. The junction had 11 bases not matched to a gene; V was cut back by 2 bases and J by 0 bases. CDR1 is SEHNR, CDR2 FQNEAQ, per germline (reference sequence). CDR3 length: 18 residues. CDR3 sequence: CASSLSPSGAASTDTQYF. CDR3 in DNA: TGTGCCAGCAGCTTATCCCCTAGCGGTGCCGCTAGCACAGATACGCAGTATTTT.

This chain connects TRBV5-1 to TRBJ1-1, with no clear D. Trimming pared 4 bases from V and 3 bases from J, leaving 10 bases between. This CDR3 is built from 13 residues. Germline CDR1 is SGHRS and CDR2 is YFSETQ. This CDR3 is CASSADWDTEAFF. In DNA, the CDR3 is TGCGCCAGCAGCGCGGACTGGGACACTGAAGCTTTCTTT.

The V call is TRBV7-2, the J call TRBJ2-1; D not resolved. CDR1 and CDR2 from the germline V gene are SGHTA and FQGNSA. The V end was cut by 6 bases, the J end by 7 bases, with 25 bases between. The CDR3 sequence is 17 residues long. CDR3 sequence (DNA): TGTGCCAGCAGGTTAAAGAACACGGAGCAGTTTTTAAATGAGCAGTTCTTC. It encodes CASRLKNTEQFLNEQFF. The full variable domain, completed using reference TRBV7-2 and TRBJ2-1, is GAGVSQSPSNKVTEKGKDVELRCDPISGHTALYWYRQSLGQGLEFLIYFQGNSAPDKSGLPSDRFSAERTGGSVSTLTIQRTQQEDSAVYLCASRLKNTEQFLNEQFFGPGTRLTVL.

This clone was recorded a few times. Sequence at one end of the junction differs from germline and may be a read error. The V call is TRBV7-8, the J call TRBJ2-1; a weak D match, TRBD2 (6 bases). Germline assignment: CDR1 SGHVS and CDR2 FQNEAQ. The CDR3 loop spans 14 amino acids. CDR3 protein: CASSFGTSYDEQFF. The DNA for the CDR3 is TGTGCCAGCAGCTTCGGGACTTCCTACGATGAGCAGTTCTTC.

This sequence joins TRBV6-1 and TRBJ2-7, with 9 positions matching TRBD2. The CDR3 has 15 residues. CDR1 is MNHNS, CDR2 SASEGT, per germline. V trimming: 1 base; J trimming: 6 bases; junction bases outside the gene matches: 7. The CDR3 sequence: CASSEGGSGRSEQYF. The CDR3 region has the DNA TGTGCCAGCAGTGAAGGGGGTAGCGGGAGATCCGAGCAGTACTTC.

This clone was counted a single time. This chain joins TRBV27 and TRBJ2-7; 8 bases are shared with TRBD1. CDR1 and CDR2 (germline): MNHEY, SMNVEV (reference sequence). The CDR3 runs 16 residues. Trimming removed 5 bases from V and 1 base from J; junction bases left unmatched: 10. The chain's CDR3 is CASSALDRGGSYEQYF. In nucleotides, the CDR3 is TGTGCCAGCAGTGCACTCGACAGGGGCGGATCCTACGAGCAGTACTTC.

This clone was observed a single time. The chain recombines TRBV19 with TRBJ1-4; D is unresolved. Germline V CDR1 and CDR2: LNHDA, SQIVND (reference sequence). V was pared by 2 bases and J by 6 bases, with 13 bases between. The CDR3 has 15 residues. CDR3: CASSISGRRDEKLFF. DNA of the CDR3: TGTGCCAGTAGTATATCGGGCAGGAGGGATGAAAAACTGTTTTTT.

The chain carries TRBV6-5 and TRBJ1-1; D gene uncertain. The length of the CDR3 is 14 residues. V was pared by 2 bases and J by 4 bases, with 11 bases between. In germline, CDR1 is MNHEY, CDR2 SVGAGI. CDR3 nucleotide sequence: TGTGCCAGCAGTTACGGCAGGATACTCACTGAAGCTTTCTTT. Translated: CASSYGRILTEAFF.

This chain joins TRBV27 and TRBJ1-6, with no clear D. V lost 8 bases to trimming and J lost 5 bases, with 10 bases between them. The CDR3 has 13 amino acids. Germline loops: CDR1 MNHEY, CDR2 SMNVEV (reference sequence). The CDR3 spells CASRFTNNSPLHF. CDR3 DNA sequence: TGTGCCAGCCGGTTCACCAATAATTCACCCCTCCACTTT.

V and J are TRBV7-2 and TRBJ2-3; 8 nucleotides match TRBD2. This CDR3 contains 14 residues. V lost 5 bases, J lost 5 bases, and 6 bases stayed unmatched. Germline loops: CDR1 SGHTA, CDR2 FQGNSA. CDR3 DNA sequence: TGTGCCAGCAGCCCGGGGGGGCCGGAAGATACGCAGTATTTT. It encodes CASSPGGPEDTQYF.

The chain employs TRBV5-1 and TRBJ2-1; TRBD2 agrees at 11 bases. The germline gives CDR1 SGHRS, CDR2 YFSETQ. The CDR3 extends over 14 amino acids. After removal of 1 base from V and 8 bases from J, the junction contained 2 bases not matched to a gene. CDR3 region: CASSLTSGSHEQFF. CDR3 DNA: TGCGCCAGCAGCTTGACTAGCGGGAGCCATGAGCAGTTCTTC. Together with reference TRBV5-1 and TRBJ2-1, the CDR3 gives the full variable domain: KAGVTQTPRYLIKTRGQQVTLSCSPISGHRSVSWYQQTPGQGLQFLFEYFSETQRNKGNFPGRFSGRQFSNSRSEMNVSTLELGDSALYLCASSLTSGSHEQFFGPGTRLTVL.

This chain links TRBV18 with TRBJ1-1, with 8 bases identical to TRBD1. V lost 3 bases, J lost 2 bases, and 2 bases stayed unmatched. The germline V gene encodes CDR1 KGHSH and CDR2 LQKENI. The CDR3 sequence is 14 residues long. For the CDR3, the DNA is TGTGCCAGCTCACCGACAGGGGAAAACACTGAAGCTTTCTTT. It is translated as CASSPTGENTEAFF. Full variable domain (missing parts from reference TRBV18 and TRBJ1-1): NAGVMQNPRHLVRRRGQEARLRCSPMKGHSHVYWYRQLPEEGLKFMVYLQKENIIDESGMPKERFSAEFPKEGPSILRIQQVVRGDSAAYFCASSPTGENTEAFFGQGTRLTVV.

V gene TRBV4-2 combines with J gene TRBJ2-7; D might be TRBD1 (6 bases). Germline V gene lookup returns CDR1 LGHNA and CDR2 YNFKEQ. The V end lost 0 bases, the J end lost 6 bases, and 18 bases lay between the germline ends. The CDR3 runs 16 residues. In DNA form, the CDR3 reads TGTGCCAGCAGCCAAGATCTAACCAGGGGTAGGGGCGAGCAGTACTTC. It specifies CASSQDLTRGRGEQYF.

In regard to this clone: One end of the junction fails to match germline, which may point to a read error. The chain carries TRBV5-4 and TRBJ2-7; the D gene is possibly TRBD2 (6 bases). Germline CDR1 SGHNT, CDR2 YYREEE (reference sequence). The CDR3 spans 13 residues. DNA for the CDR3: TGTGCCAGCAGCCAGGGACTCTCCCACGAGCAGTACTTC. Its protein product is CASSQGLSHEQYF.

This chain links TRBV14 with TRBJ2-1; weak D call: TRBD1 (6 bases). CDR1 and CDR2 from the germline V gene are SGHDN and FVKESK. The CDR3 extends over 17 amino acids. V was cut by 3 bases and J by 0 bases, with 15 bases left in between. The CDR3 reads CASSHAPGQVSYNEQFF. In DNA form, the CDR3 reads TGTGCCAGCAGCCATGCTCCGGGACAAGTCTCCTACAATGAGCAGTTCTTC. Based on the CDR3 plus reference TRBV14 and TRBJ2-1, the full variable domain is EAGVTQFPSHSVIEKGQTVTLRCDPISGHDNLYWYRRVMGKEIKFLLHFVKESKQDESGMPNNRFLAERTGGTYSTLKVQPAELEDSGVYFCASSHAPGQVSYNEQFFGPGTRLTVL.

This clone was detected only once. The chain joins TRBV11-3 to TRBJ2-1; 7 positions match TRBD2. CDR3 length equals 16 residues. V lost 5 bases to trimming and J lost 0 bases; unmatched junction nucleotides: 7. Germline V gives CDR1 SGHNT, CDR2 YENEEA. CDR3 sequence: CASSPEGGSSYNEQFF. DNA for the CDR3: TGTGCCAGCAGCCCCGAAGGCGGGAGCTCCTACAATGAGCAGTTCTTC.

This clone showed up just once. The chain has TRBV19 and TRBJ1-5; 9 nucleotides line up with TRBD1. V shed 4 bases and J 4 bases; nucleotides not matched to a gene: 5. This CDR3 contains 15 residues. CDR1 and CDR2 (germline): LNHDA, SQIVND (reference sequence). CDR3 DNA: TGTGCCAGTAGTACGGGACAGGGAAGGAATCAGCCCCAGCATTTT. It specifies CASSTGQGRNQPQHF.